The next 18 T cell receptor beta chains were all read from a single sample in a study of cytotoxic CD8 clonotypes in ibrutinib-treated CLL (dated by TCRdb to the early 2020s). The sample's time point label, in plain terms: 12 months on ibrutinib. Library method: the immunoSEQ multiplex PCR assay. TCRdb retrieved this table from immuneACCESS and kept in-frame rearrangements only. Not all clones are present; in checked studies, unresolved V genes account for under half, and no reason is known for the remainder. This sample lists 120,000 to 150,000 clones; approximately 90% were detected once. The ten largest clonotypes hold more than 10% of the sample. Sample: PBMCs, taken after 12 months of ibrutinib treatment. The receptor source for this set is a human donor with chronic lymphocytic leukemia.

The chain joins TRBV28 to TRBJ1-2; D possibly corresponds to TRBD1 (5 bases). The CDR3 extends over 13 amino acids. From germline, CDR1 is MDHEN and CDR2 SYDVKM. The V end lost 8 bases, the J end lost 3 bases, and 13 bases lay between the germline ends. Here the CDR3 DNA reads TGTGCCAGCGGAAACCGGGGGGACTATGGCTACACCTTC. It yields the protein CASGNRGDYGYTF.

The chain recombines TRBV25-1 with TRBJ2-1, with D possibly being TRBD2 (6 bases). This CDR3 region has 14 residues. Germline values: CDR1 MGHDK, CDR2 SYGVNS. V was cut by 4 bases and J by 10 bases, with 17 bases left in between. In DNA form, the CDR3 reads TGTGCCAGCAGTGGCCGCGGGACCTTCGGGGAGCAGTTCTTC. It translates to CASSGRGTFGEQFF.

V usage is TRBV25-1 and J usage is TRBJ1-2; 9 bases are a match to TRBD1. The CDR3 loop spans 15 amino acids. The trim removed 4 bases at V and 5 bases at J, leaving 8 bases unmatched. Germline V gene lookup returns CDR1 MGHDK and CDR2 SYGVNS. Here the CDR3 DNA reads TGTGCCAGCAGTGCGGGACAGGGAAATTGGTATGGCTACACCTTC. As protein: CASSAGQGNWYGYTF.

The J gene is TRBJ2-1, the V gene TRBV18; 9 positions agree with TRBD2. This CDR3 is built from 13 residues. Germline lookup yields CDR1 KGHSH and CDR2 LQKENI. J gave up 10 bases and V 4 bases, and 5 bases lay outside the gene matches. CDR3 coding DNA: TGTGCCAGCTCACATAGCGGGAGTGGGGAGCAGTTCTTC. This sequence encodes CASSHSGSGEQFF.

The chain is built from TRBV4-3 and TRBJ1-2, with a tentative D call TRBD1 (6 bases). The CDR3 totals 15 residues. V shed 4 bases and J shed 1 base, with 13 bases lying between them. Germline assignment: CDR1 LGHNA and CDR2 YSLEER. The CDR3 region is CASSRSDSLNYGYTF. In DNA, the CDR3 is TGCGCCAGCAGCCGCTCGGACAGCCTTAACTATGGCTACACCTTC.

This chain joins TRBV5-1 and TRBJ2-7, with D maybe TRBD2 (6 bases). The CDR3 contains 15 residues. Per germline, CDR1 SGHRS and CDR2 YFSETQ. V shed 1 base and J shed 4 bases, with 15 bases lying between them. The CDR3 sequence is CASSLLSSALYEQYF. Here the CDR3 DNA reads TGCGCCAGCAGCTTGTTGTCTAGCGCCCTTTACGAGCAGTACTTC.

This clone was observed once. The genes are TRBV7-9 and TRBJ1-5, with D perhaps TRBD1 (5 bases). This CDR3 has 13 residues. V gave up 4 bases and J gave up 4 bases, with 8 bases separating them. Germline V gene data show CDR1 as SEHNR and CDR2 as FQNEAQ (reference sequence). Here the CDR3 DNA reads TGTGCCAGCAGCTCAGGGACGAATCAGCCCCAGCATTTT. It is translated as CASSSGTNQPQHF.

The rearrangement joins TRBV5-5 to TRBJ2-5, with no clear D. V was pared by 4 bases and J by 3 bases, with 10 bases between. This CDR3 has 13 residues. Germline assignment: CDR1 SGHKS and CDR2 YYEKEE (reference sequence). The CDR3 spells CASSPVRKETQYF. The CDR3 DNA follows: TGTGCCAGCAGCCCGGTCAGGAAAGAGACCCAGTACTTC.

The chain couples TRBV5-4 to TRBJ2-1; TRBD2 agrees at 7 bases. The length of the CDR3 is 14 residues. Looked up from germline, CDR1 is SGHNT and CDR2 is YYREEE (reference sequence). The trim removed 0 bases at V and 8 bases at J, leaving 5 bases unmatched. The CDR3 DNA reads as TGTGCCAGCAGCTTGGGGACTAGATGGGATGAGCAGTTCTTC. Translated: CASSLGTRWDEQFF.

The chain recombines TRBV28 with TRBJ2-7; D might be TRBD1 or TRBD2, each matching 6 bases. Trimming removed 7 bases from V and 0 bases from J, with 19 bases in between. The CDR3 runs 16 residues. Per germline, CDR1 MDHEN and CDR2 SYDVKM. CDR3 sequence: CASTPRGAGSSYEQYF. CDR3 DNA sequence: TGTGCCAGCACTCCAAGGGGGGCAGGGAGCTCCTACGAGCAGTACTTC.

The chain links TRBV4-3 to TRBJ2-7, with D perhaps TRBD1 (6 bases). V gave up 0 bases and J gave up 0 bases, with 9 bases separating them. The germline V gene has CDR1 LGHNA and CDR2 YSLEER. The CDR3 has 15 residues. The CDR3 DNA is TGCGCCAGCAGCCAAGATTCGACAGGCTCCTACGAGCAGTACTTC. Residues: CASSQDSTGSYEQYF.

This chain connects TRBV15 to TRBJ2-7, with 11 bases matching TRBD2. V dropped 1 base and J dropped 6; count of bases not matched to a gene: 14. The CDR3 has 18 amino acids. Germline V gene sequence: CDR1 LNHNV, CDR2 YYDKDF (reference sequence). The CDR3 is CATSRGSSGRSPFGEQYF. DNA for the CDR3: TGTGCCACCAGCAGAGGCTCTAGCGGGAGGAGCCCTTTCGGCGAGCAGTACTTC.

The V and J genes are TRBV7-8 and TRBJ2-1; D not certain. The germline V and J ends were trimmed by 1 base and 9 bases, with 4 bases remaining between them. Germline V gives CDR1 SGHVS, CDR2 FQNEAQ. CDR3 length: 11 amino acids. This CDR3 is CASSLGSEQFF. For the CDR3, the DNA is TGTGCCAGCAGCTTAGGTAGTGAGCAGTTCTTC. Variable domain in full (rest from reference TRBV7-8 and TRBJ2-1): GAGVSQSPRYKVAKRGQDVALRCDPISGHVSLFWYQQALGQGPEFLTYFQNEAQLDKSGLPSDRFFAERPEGSVSTLKIQRTQQEDSAVYLCASSLGSEQFFGPGTRLTVL.

V usage is TRBV7-9 and J usage is TRBJ1-2; tentative D call: TRBD1 (6 bases). Germline V lookup: CDR1 SEHNR, CDR2 FQNEAQ (reference sequence). The ends were cut back, 4 bases at V and 7 bases at J, with 19 bases in the middle. The CDR3 sequence is 15 residues long. The CDR3 loop is CASSSGQTALGGYTF. The CDR3, as DNA: TGTGCCAGCAGCTCTGGACAGACGGCCCTCGGTGGCTACACCTTC.

This clone has more than one count but fewer than ten. The chain uses TRBV7-2 and TRBJ2-5; D uncertain. CDR1 SGHTA and CDR2 FQGNSA come from the germline V gene. V gave up 1 base and J gave up 4 bases, with 4 bases separating them. The CDR3 consists of 12 residues. CDR3 amino acids: CASSLERETQYF. CDR3 nucleotides: TGTGCCAGCAGCTTAGAGAGAGAGACCCAGTACTTC.

This sequence joins TRBV27 and TRBJ2-1; 9 nucleotides line up with TRBD2. Looked up from germline, CDR1 is MNHEY and CDR2 is SMNVEV (reference sequence). Trimming cost V 7 bases and J 5 bases; bases outside gene matches: 12. There are 16 residues in the CDR3. The CDR3 here is CASILSPLAGNNEQFF. The CDR3 region has the DNA TGTGCCAGCATCCTTAGCCCTCTAGCGGGGAACAATGAGCAGTTCTTC.

As for this clone: The junction departs from germline at one end; a sequencing error may be responsible. The V call is TRBV28, the J call TRBJ2-7; 7 nucleotides line up with TRBD1. This CDR3 comprises 11 residues. Germline CDR1 is MDHEN and CDR2 is SYDVKM. The CDR3 sequence is CASSSPGQTSF. DNA for the CDR3: TGTGCCAGCAGTTCCCCGGGACAGACCTCCTTC.

The chain recombines TRBV5-1 with TRBJ1-2; D remains ambiguous. The CDR3 is 13 amino acids. The germline V gene encodes CDR1 SGHRS and CDR2 YFSETQ. Between the trimmed V and J ends, which lost 0 bases and 7 bases, there was a span of 10 bases. The CDR3 DNA is TGCGCCAGCAGCTTGGGATCGGGTGTTGGCTACACCTTC. Translated: CASSLGSGVGYTF.